The clone carrying this T cell receptor (beta chain) was detected ten times or more. These data belong to a study of T-cell memory formation after mild COVID-19. About the study: In these data, TCR clusters were largely donor specific.

TCRdb analysed the 5' RACE reads with MiXCR anew, one entry per CDR3 protein. The data show approximately 150,000 distinct CDR3 sequences, 10% to 15% seen once. With 5 bases clipped from V and 4 bases from J, the junction kept 15 bases outside the gene matches. Looked up from germline, CDR1 is SSHAT and CDR2 is FNYEAQ (reference sequence). This CDR3 is built from 17 residues. This receptor was identified in a man younger than 30 who had mild COVID-19 (a few samples of this study predate the infection). Cell type and time point are not known. The chain joins TRBV7-7 to TRBJ2-5, with 8 bases lining up with TRBD2. The sequencing input was PBMCs or a T cell subset sorted from them (not recorded which). This chain's CDR3 is CASSTFPGTRGSETQYF. DNA of the CDR3: TGTGCCAGCAGCACCTTTCCCGGGACTAGAGGGTCAGAGACCCAGTACTTC.